These T cell receptor beta chains were read from a single sample in a study of shared clonotypes between healthy human individuals. Assay: immunoSEQ multiplex PCR; the TCRdb copy retains only in-frame clones and omits some. This sample has some 2,500,000 clones, with roughly 93% found just once. Sequences were obtained from naive CD4+ T cells from PBMCs. The receptors derive from a young man in good health. Some clones in this sample may be carry-over from other donors' samples. Each CDR3 is given without its conserved first and last residue.

TRBV6-4 | ASSEWGATYNEQF
TRBV15 | ATSTGQGAGNTIY
TRBV10-1 | ASSVFGPTNEKLF
TRBV9 | ASSVGGRSYEQY
TRBV6-6 | ASSYSPLGGRTQAF
TRBV15 | ATSRVPGGSGDTQY
TRBV6-5 | ASSYTDRQF
TRBV9 | ASSVGTSGRGSYNEQF
TRBV6-6 | ASSYARASGNYEQY
TRBV10-3 | AIGERGTDTQY
TRBV5-1 | ASSDPQAGGNTEAF
TRBV2 | ASIPNPGTRNEQY
TRBV9 | ASSVRAGPYEQY
TRBV4-1 | ASSQGDRAYGYT
TRBV15 | ATSIGGIIGEQY
TRBV6-6 | ASSYATRRHEQY
TRBV29-1 | SESTGYGYT
TRBV2 | ASRGQGGQPQH
TRBV28 | ASINRYSNQPQH
TRBV28 | ASSSQANEQF
TRBV25-1 | ASTDRMANEKLF
TRBV5-1 | ASSLGPGITDTQY
TRBV5-1 | ASSLWTGTSTDTQY
TRBV5-1 | ASSLGTSGSADTQY
TRBV4-1 | ASSQDERLAGRRI
TRBV28 | ASSFRVRYTGELF
TRBV30 | AWSVQAVNSPLH
TRBV19 | ASSIGGGSREQY
TRBV10-3 | AIREDPTNEKLF
TRBV6-5 | ASSYSGPSGNQPQH
TRBV5-1 | ASSRGRGTGTDTQY
TRBV5-1 | ASKRGEYEQY
TRBV2 | ASGFEVVHEQY
TRBV6-1 | ASSEPSGTSSEQY
TRBV5-6 | ASSRDRHYEQY